This TCR beta chain is from a study of identical twins. This clonotype was detected only a few times. The V and J ends lost 5 bases and 2 bases, in that order; junction bases with no gene match: 11. This CDR3 is 17 amino acids long. The V gene's germline CDR1 is MNHEY and CDR2 SMNVEV (reference sequence). After template switching added a universal primer site, the resulting cDNA carried unique molecular identifiers. TCRdb independently ran MiXCR on the 5' RACE reads; one entry per CDR3 protein. The sample contains 200,000 to 250,000 distinct CDR3 sequences, around 6.9% of which appear only once. The same specimen was also included in a second study, on yellow fever vaccine responses in identical twins.

The chain carries TRBV27 and TRBJ2-2, with TRBD2 matching over 7 bases. The sequence was collected from a woman younger than 35 in good health. The source material was memory (CD45RO+) T cells sorted from blood. CDR3 DNA: TGTGCCAGCAGTCTCACTTCCGGACTAGTTAACACCGGGGAGCTGTTTTTT. Amino acid sequence: CASSLTSGLVNTGELFF.